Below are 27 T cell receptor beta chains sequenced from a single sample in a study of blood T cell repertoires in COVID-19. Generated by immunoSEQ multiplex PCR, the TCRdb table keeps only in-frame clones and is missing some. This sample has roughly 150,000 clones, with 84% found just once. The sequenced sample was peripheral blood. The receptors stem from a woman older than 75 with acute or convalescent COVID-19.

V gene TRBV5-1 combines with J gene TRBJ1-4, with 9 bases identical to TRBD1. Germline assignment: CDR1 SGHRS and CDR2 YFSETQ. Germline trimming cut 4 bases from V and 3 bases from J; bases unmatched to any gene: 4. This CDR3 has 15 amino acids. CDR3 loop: CASSHTGGPNEKLFF. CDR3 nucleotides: TGCGCCAGCAGCCACACAGGGGGCCCTAATGAAAAACTGTTTTTT.

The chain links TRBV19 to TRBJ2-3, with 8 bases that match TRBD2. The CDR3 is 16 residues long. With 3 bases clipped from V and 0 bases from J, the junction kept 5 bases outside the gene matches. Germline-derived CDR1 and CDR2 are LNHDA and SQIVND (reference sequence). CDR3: CASSIGRARSTDTQYF. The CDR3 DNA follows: TGTGCCAGTAGTATCGGGAGGGCGAGGAGCACAGATACGCAGTATTTT.

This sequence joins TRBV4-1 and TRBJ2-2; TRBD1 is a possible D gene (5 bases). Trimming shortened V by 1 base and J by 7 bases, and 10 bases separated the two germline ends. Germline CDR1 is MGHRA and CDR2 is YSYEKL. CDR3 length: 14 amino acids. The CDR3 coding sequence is TGCGCCAGCAGCCAAGGGACAATATACGGGGAGCTGTTTTTT. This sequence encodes CASSQGTIYGELFF.

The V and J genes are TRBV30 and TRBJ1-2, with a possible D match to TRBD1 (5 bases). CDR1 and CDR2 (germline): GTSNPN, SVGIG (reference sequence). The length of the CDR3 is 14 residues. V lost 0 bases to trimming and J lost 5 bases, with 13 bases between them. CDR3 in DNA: TGTGCCTGGAGTGTACGGAGACAGAGATATGGCTACACCTTC. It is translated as CAWSVRRQRYGYTF.

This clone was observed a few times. CDR3 loop: CASSLGQGQNTGELFF. As DNA, the CDR3 is TGCGCCAGCAGCTTGGGACAGGGGCAAAACACCGGGGAGCTGTTTTTT. This chain connects TRBV5-1 to TRBJ2-2, with TRBD1 matching over 8 bases. In germline, CDR1 is SGHRS, CDR2 YFSETQ. The CDR3 consists of 16 residues. Trimming at V came to 0 bases and at J to 2 bases, leaving 3 bases not matched to a gene.

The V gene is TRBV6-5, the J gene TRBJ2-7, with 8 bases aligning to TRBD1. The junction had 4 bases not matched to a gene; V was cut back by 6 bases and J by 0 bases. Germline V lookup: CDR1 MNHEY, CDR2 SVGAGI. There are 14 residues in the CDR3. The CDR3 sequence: CASSPQGVSYEQYF. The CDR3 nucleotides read TGTGCCAGCAGCCCACAGGGGGTCTCCTACGAGCAGTACTTC.

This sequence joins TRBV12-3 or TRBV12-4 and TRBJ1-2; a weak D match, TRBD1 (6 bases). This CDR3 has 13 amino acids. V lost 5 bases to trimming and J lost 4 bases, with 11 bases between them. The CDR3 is CASSPGDIYGYTF. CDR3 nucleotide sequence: TGTGCCAGCAGTCCCGGGGACATCTATGGCTACACCTTC.

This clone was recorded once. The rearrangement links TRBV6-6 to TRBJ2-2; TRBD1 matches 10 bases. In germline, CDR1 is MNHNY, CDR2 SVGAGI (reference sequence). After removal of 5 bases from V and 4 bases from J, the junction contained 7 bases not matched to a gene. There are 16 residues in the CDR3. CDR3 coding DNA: TGTGCCAGCAGTCGTTCCGGACAGGGGGGCACCGGGGAGCTGTTTTTT. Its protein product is CASSRSGQGGTGELFF.

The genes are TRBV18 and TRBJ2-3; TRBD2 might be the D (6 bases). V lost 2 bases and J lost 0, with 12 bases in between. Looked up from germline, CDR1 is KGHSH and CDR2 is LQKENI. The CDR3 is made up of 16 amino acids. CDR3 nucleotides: TGTGCCAGCTCACCAAGGCCGGGACTCAGCACAGATACGCAGTATTTT. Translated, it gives CASSPRPGLSTDTQYF.

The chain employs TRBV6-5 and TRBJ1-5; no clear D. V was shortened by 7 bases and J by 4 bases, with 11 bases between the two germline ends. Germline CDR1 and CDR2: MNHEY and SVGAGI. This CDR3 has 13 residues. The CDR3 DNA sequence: TGTGCCAGCATCAGGAGCGGGAATCAGCCCCAGCATTTT. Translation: CASIRSGNQPQHF.

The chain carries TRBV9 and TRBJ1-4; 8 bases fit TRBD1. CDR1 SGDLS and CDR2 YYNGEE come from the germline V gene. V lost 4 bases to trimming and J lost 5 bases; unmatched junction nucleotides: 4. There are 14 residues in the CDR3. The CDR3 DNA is TGTGCCAGCAGCCCGGACAGGGAAAATGAAAAACTGTTTTTT. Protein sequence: CASSPDRENEKLFF.

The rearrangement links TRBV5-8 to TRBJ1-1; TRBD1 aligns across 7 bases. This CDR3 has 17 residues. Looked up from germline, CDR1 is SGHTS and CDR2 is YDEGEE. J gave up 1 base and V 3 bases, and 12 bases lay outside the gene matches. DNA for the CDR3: TGTGCCAGCAGCTCAAGGGGACAGACACGGGGGAACACTGAAGCTTTCTTT. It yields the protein CASSSRGQTRGNTEAFF. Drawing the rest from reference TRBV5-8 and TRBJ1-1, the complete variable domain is EAGVTQSPTHLIKTRGQQATLRCSPISGHTSVYWYQQALGLGLQFLLWYDEGEERNRGNFPPRFSGRQFPNYSSELNVNALELEDSALYLCASSSRGQTRGNTEAFFGQGTRLTVV.

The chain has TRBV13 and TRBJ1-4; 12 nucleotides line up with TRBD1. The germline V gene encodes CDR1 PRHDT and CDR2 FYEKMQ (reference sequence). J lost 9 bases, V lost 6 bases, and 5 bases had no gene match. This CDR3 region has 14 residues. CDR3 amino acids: CASSPGDRGQKLFF. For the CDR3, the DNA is TGTGCCAGCAGTCCGGGGGACAGGGGGCAAAAACTGTTTTTT.

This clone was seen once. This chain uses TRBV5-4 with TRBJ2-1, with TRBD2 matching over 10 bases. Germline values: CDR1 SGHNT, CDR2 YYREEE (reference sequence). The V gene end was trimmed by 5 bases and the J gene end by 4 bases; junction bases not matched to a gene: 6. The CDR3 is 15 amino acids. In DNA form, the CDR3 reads TGTGCCAGCAGAAGCGGGGGGGCCCTTTACAATGAGCAGTTCTTC. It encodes CASRSGGALYNEQFF.

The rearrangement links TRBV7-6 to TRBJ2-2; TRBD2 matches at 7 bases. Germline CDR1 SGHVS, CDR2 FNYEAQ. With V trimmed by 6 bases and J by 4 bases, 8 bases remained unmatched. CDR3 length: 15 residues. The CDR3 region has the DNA TGTGCCAGCAGTCGACTAGCTGGAAGCACCGGGGAGCTGTTTTTT. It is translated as CASSRLAGSTGELFF.

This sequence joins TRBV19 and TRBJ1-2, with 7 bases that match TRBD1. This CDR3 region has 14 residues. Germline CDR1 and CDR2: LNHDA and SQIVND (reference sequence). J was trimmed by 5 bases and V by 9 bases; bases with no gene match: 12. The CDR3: CASLGTAIPYGYTF. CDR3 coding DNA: TGTGCCAGCCTCGGGACAGCTATCCCGTATGGCTACACCTTC.

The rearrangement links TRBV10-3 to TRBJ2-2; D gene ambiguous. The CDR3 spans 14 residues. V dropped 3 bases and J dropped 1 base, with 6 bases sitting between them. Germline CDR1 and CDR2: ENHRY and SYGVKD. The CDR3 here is CAISDQRNTGELFF. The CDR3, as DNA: TGTGCCATCAGTGACCAGCGGAACACCGGGGAGCTGTTTTTT.

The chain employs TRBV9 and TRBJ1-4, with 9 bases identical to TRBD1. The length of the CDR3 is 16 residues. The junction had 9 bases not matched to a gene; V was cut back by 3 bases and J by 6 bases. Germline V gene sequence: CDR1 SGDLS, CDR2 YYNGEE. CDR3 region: CASSADLTGGHEKLFF. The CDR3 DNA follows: TGTGCCAGCAGCGCCGATTTGACAGGGGGGCATGAAAAACTGTTTTTT.

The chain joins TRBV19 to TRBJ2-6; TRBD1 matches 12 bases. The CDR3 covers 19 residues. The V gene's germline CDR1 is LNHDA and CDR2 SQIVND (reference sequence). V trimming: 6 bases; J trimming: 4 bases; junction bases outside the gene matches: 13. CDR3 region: CASRNIPGQGAAGANVLTF. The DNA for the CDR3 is TGTGCCAGTAGGAACATTCCGGGACAGGGGGCGGCGGGGGCCAACGTCCTGACTTTC.

The CDR3 DNA sequence: TGTGCCAGCGGTGGGGGGGGCCCACGCACAGATACGCAGTATTTT. This gives the protein CASGGGGPRTDTQYF. The V gene is TRBV28, the J gene TRBJ2-3; possible D gene TRBD2, 7 bases. The germline gives CDR1 MDHEN, CDR2 SYDVKM. The CDR3 totals 15 residues. The germline V and J ends were trimmed by 8 bases and 1 base, with 16 bases remaining between them.

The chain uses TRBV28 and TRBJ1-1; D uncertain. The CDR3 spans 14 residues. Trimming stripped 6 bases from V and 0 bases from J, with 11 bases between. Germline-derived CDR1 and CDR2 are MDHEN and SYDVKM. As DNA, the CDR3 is TGTGCCAGCAGCCCCCACATGGTGAACACTGAAGCTTTCTTT. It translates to CASSPHMVNTEAFF.

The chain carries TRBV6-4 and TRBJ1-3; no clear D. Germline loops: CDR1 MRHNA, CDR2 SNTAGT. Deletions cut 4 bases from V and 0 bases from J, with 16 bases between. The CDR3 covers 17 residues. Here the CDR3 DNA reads TGTGCCAGCAGTGGTCCGGGTAGGGAGGGCTCTGGAAACACCATATATTTT. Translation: CASSGPGREGSGNTIYF.

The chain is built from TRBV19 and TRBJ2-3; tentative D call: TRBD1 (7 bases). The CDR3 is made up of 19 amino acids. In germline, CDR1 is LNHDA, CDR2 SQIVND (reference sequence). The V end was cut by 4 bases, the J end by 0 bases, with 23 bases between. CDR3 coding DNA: TGTGCCAGTAGTAGACAGGGCTTCGGCTGGGACTCTAGCACAGATACGCAGTATTTT. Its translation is CASSRQGFGWDSSTDTQYF.

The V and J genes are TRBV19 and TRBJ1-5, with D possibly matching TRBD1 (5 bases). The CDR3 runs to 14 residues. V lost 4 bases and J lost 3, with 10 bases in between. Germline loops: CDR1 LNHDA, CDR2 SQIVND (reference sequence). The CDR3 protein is CASSTRDYNQPQHF. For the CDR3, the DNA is TGTGCCAGTAGTACCCGGGACTACAATCAGCCCCAGCATTTT.

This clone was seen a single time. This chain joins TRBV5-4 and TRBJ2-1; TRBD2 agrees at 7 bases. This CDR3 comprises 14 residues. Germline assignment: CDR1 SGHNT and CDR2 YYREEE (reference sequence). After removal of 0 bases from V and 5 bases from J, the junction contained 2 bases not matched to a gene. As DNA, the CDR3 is TGTGCCAGCAGCTTGGTTGGACTAGACAATGAGCAGTTCTTC. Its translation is CASSLVGLDNEQFF.

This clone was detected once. The CDR3 region is CASSFGGGRITYNEQFF. DNA of the CDR3: TGCGCCAGCAGCTTTGGGGGAGGGCGGATTACTTACAATGAGCAGTTCTTC. The rearrangement links TRBV5-1 to TRBJ2-1; the match to TRBD2 covers 7 bases. J was trimmed by 4 bases and V by 2 bases; bases with no gene match: 12. Per the germline V gene, CDR1 is SGHRS and CDR2 is YFSETQ. This CDR3 region has 17 residues.

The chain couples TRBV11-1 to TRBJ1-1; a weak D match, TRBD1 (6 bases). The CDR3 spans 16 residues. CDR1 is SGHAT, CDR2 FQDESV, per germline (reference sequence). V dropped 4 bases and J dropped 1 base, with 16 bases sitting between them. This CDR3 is CASSSTGTLRNTEAFF. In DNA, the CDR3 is TGTGCCAGCAGCTCAACCGGGACATTGAGGAACACTGAAGCTTTCTTT.